A single sample gave rise to the 20 T cell receptor beta chains below, sequenced in a study of cytomegalovirus exposure and HLA in healthy donors. The PCR made use of 60 Vbeta and 13 Jbeta primers. Libraries were prepared by immunoSEQ multiplex PCR; TCRdb keeps only in-frame clonotypes and omits some of them. The data show about 180,000 clones, 65% to 75% seen once. The sample consisted of PBMCs. The receptors stem from a human donor in good health.

This sequence joins TRBV5-4 and TRBJ2-7; TRBD1 is a possible D gene (6 bases). The CDR3 runs 13 residues. Trimming cost V 1 base and J 3 bases, with 8 bases left between them. The V gene's germline CDR1 is SGHNT and CDR2 YYREEE (reference sequence). CDR3 loop: CASSLRGGYEQYF. The CDR3 coding sequence is TGTGCCAGCAGCTTGCGAGGGGGCTACGAGCAGTACTTC. Looking up the rest from reference TRBV5-4 and TRBJ2-7 gives the full variable domain: ETGVTQSPTHLIKTRGQQVTLRCSSQSGHNTVSWYQQALGQGPQFIFQYYREEENGRGNFPPRFSGLQFPNYSSELNVNALELDDSALYLCASSLRGGYEQYFGPGTRLTVT.

The chain has TRBV19 and TRBJ2-3, with D perhaps matching TRBD2 (8 bases). The ends were cut back, 11 bases at V and 4 bases at J, with 22 bases in the middle. There are 15 residues in the CDR3. In germline, CDR1 is LNHDA, CDR2 SQIVND (reference sequence). CDR3 in DNA: TGTGCCTCAGGGGGAGGGACTAGAGGTTCAGATACGCAGTATTTT. Translating it yields CASGGGTRGSDTQYF.

CDR3 loop: CASSNPGQGVTEAFF. CDR3 DNA: TGTGCCAGTAGTAACCCGGGACAGGGTGTCACTGAAGCTTTCTTT. The rearrangement uses TRBV19 and TRBJ1-1; TRBD1 aligns across 9 bases. CDR1 and CDR2 (germline): LNHDA, SQIVND (reference sequence). CDR3 length: 15 amino acids. With V trimmed by 4 bases and J by 4 bases, 7 bases remained unmatched.

The chain recombines TRBV29-1 with TRBJ1-5, with D perhaps TRBD1 (6 bases). The V gene lost 6 bases and the J gene lost 2 bases, with 14 bases spanning the gap. CDR1 SQVTM and CDR2 ANQGSEA come from the germline V gene. This CDR3 is built from 14 residues. Here the CDR3 DNA reads TGCAGCGTCGCCACAGGGCCCGGCAATCAGCCCCAGCATTTT. Amino acid sequence: CSVATGPGNQPQHF.

The V and J genes are TRBV9 and TRBJ2-7; the match to TRBD2 covers 7 bases. The CDR3 totals 15 residues. The germline V gene has CDR1 SGDLS and CDR2 YYNGEE. V trimming: 2 bases; J trimming: 2 bases; junction bases outside the gene matches: 7. CDR3 residues: CASSVGGALTYEQYF. The CDR3 region has the DNA TGTGCCAGCAGCGTGGGAGGGGCCCTAACCTACGAGCAGTACTTC.

This clone was counted only a few times. The chain has TRBV10-3 and TRBJ2-7; 9 nucleotides match TRBD1. V lost 0 bases to trimming and J lost 5 bases; unmatched junction nucleotides: 8. CDR3 length: 16 amino acids. Looked up from germline, CDR1 is ENHRY and CDR2 is SYGVKD. The CDR3 DNA sequence: TGTGCCATCAGTGAGTCGACTCGGACAGGGGACGACGAGCAGTACTTC. Protein product: CAISESTRTGDDEQYF.

V is TRBV30 and J is TRBJ2-7; D possibly corresponds to TRBD1 (5 bases). The CDR3 totals 13 residues. V was clipped by 0 bases and J by 4 bases, with 10 bases between them. Germline V gene lookup returns CDR1 GTSNPN and CDR2 SVGIG (reference sequence). CDR3 protein: CAWSVGDSYEQYF. CDR3 bases: TGTGCCTGGAGTGTAGGGGATAGTTACGAGCAGTACTTC.

The V gene is TRBV19, the J gene TRBJ2-2; D is unclear. CDR1 and CDR2 (germline): LNHDA, SQIVND (reference sequence). This CDR3 spans 13 amino acids. Between the trimmed V and J ends, which lost 1 base and 7 bases, there was a span of 7 bases. CDR3 region: CASSIGENGELFF. CDR3 in DNA: TGTGCCAGTAGTATAGGCGAAAACGGGGAGCTGTTTTTT. Complete variable domain (other parts from reference TRBV19 and TRBJ2-2): DGGITQSPKYLFRKEGQNVTLSCEQNLNHDAMYWYRQDPGQGLRLIYYSQIVNDFQKGDIAEGYSVSREKKESFPLTVTSAQKNPTAFYLCASSIGENGELFFGEGSRLTVL.

CDR3 nucleotide sequence: TGTGCCAGCAGCGCGGGAGATAGCTCCTACAATGAGCAGTTCTTC. This codes for CASSAGDSSYNEQFF. The chain combines TRBV5-8 with TRBJ2-1, with 7 bases that match TRBD2. In germline, CDR1 is SGHTS, CDR2 YDEGEE. This CDR3 comprises 15 residues. The V and J ends lost 4 bases and 0 bases, in that order; junction bases with no gene match: 4.

The rearrangement joins TRBV5-6 to TRBJ2-5; weak D call: TRBD2 (6 bases). The J call may be wrong; the DNA end is better matched by TRBJ2-7. Germline lookup yields CDR1 SGHDT and CDR2 YYEEEE. This CDR3 has 14 residues. The DNA for the CDR3 is TGTGCCAGCAGCTCGGGACTTAGCTCCTACGAGCAGTACTTC. Its translation: CASSSGLSSYEQYF.

Only one count was recorded for this clone. This chain links TRBV4-1 with TRBJ2-5, with D possibly matching TRBD2 (7 bases). CDR1 is MGHRA and CDR2 is YSYEKL in the germline V gene. The CDR3 runs 14 residues. V was shortened by 3 bases and J by 11 bases, with 19 bases between the two germline ends. This CDR3 reads CASSHRAGAEEQYF. The CDR3 region has the DNA TGCGCCAGCAGCCACCGCGCGGGGGCGGAGGAGCAGTACTTC.

This clone was counted between two and nine times. The rearrangement links TRBV6-5 to TRBJ2-1; a weak D match, TRBD2 (6 bases). V was cut by 6 bases and J by 2 bases, with 14 bases left in between. This CDR3 region has 15 residues. Germline V gene sequence: CDR1 MNHEY, CDR2 SVGAGI. The CDR3 coding sequence is TGTGCCAGCAGCCCTATGCGGGGTACCTACAATGAGCAGTTCTTC. It translates to CASSPMRGTYNEQFF.

The J gene is TRBJ1-2, the V gene TRBV7-9, with a possible D match to TRBD1 (5 bases). CDR1 is SEHNR, CDR2 FQNEAQ, per germline (reference sequence). Deletions cut 5 bases from V and 4 bases from J, with 11 bases between. There are 13 residues in the CDR3. The chain's CDR3 is CASSALRAYGYTF. The CDR3 DNA sequence: TGTGCCAGCAGCGCCCTCAGGGCCTATGGCTACACCTTC.

The chain uses TRBV7-2 and TRBJ1-6; D uncertain. Germline CDR1 and CDR2: SGHTA and FQGNSA. Trimming stripped 1 base from V and 8 bases from J, with 6 bases between. CDR3 length equals 13 residues. CDR3 region: CASSLGSDSPLHF. For the CDR3, the DNA is TGTGCCAGCAGCTTAGGGTCGGATTCACCCCTCCACTTT.

The V and J genes are TRBV25-1 and TRBJ2-1; 9 nucleotides line up with TRBD2. V gave up 5 bases and J gave up 9 bases; unmatched junction bases: 11. This CDR3 is 15 amino acids long. Germline CDR1 and CDR2: MGHDK and SYGVNS. The CDR3 region is CASSTPGLAGSEQFF. CDR3 sequence (DNA): TGTGCCAGCAGTACACCGGGACTAGCCGGGAGTGAGCAGTTCTTC.

The V call is TRBV19, the J call TRBJ1-1; 8 bases agree with TRBD1. Germline CDR1 is LNHDA and CDR2 is SQIVND (reference sequence). The CDR3 is 14 residues long. V lost 4 bases and J lost 5; bases outside the gene matches: 6. CDR3 amino acids: CASSTRQGWTEAFF. CDR3 coding DNA: TGTGCCAGTAGTACCAGACAGGGGTGGACTGAAGCTTTCTTT. Filled out from reference TRBV19 and TRBJ1-1, the complete variable domain reads DGGITQSPKYLFRKEGQNVTLSCEQNLNHDAMYWYRQDPGQGLRLIYYSQIVNDFQKGDIAEGYSVSREKKESFPLTVTSAQKNPTAFYLCASSTRQGWTEAFFGQGTRLTVV.

The chain recombines TRBV14 with TRBJ2-2; 11 nucleotides line up with TRBD2. The V segment lost 5 bases and the J segment 5 bases; nucleotides outside the gene matches: 1. Germline-derived CDR1 and CDR2 are SGHDN and FVKESK. The CDR3 consists of 14 residues. The CDR3 region has the DNA TGTGCCAGCAGCACTAGCGGGGGAACCGGGGAGCTGTTTTTT. This gives the protein CASSTSGGTGELFF.

The rearrangement links TRBV10-3 to TRBJ1-5; TRBD1 matches 7 bases. This CDR3 has 14 residues. The V and J ends lost 3 bases and 6 bases, in that order; junction bases with no gene match: 5. Germline loops: CDR1 ENHRY, CDR2 SYGVKD. CDR3 coding DNA: TGTGCCATCAGTGAAGGAAGGGGGCTTCAGCCCCAGCATTTT. This codes for CAISEGRGLQPQHF.

The chain couples TRBV19 to TRBJ1-3, with D unclear. V lost 5 bases and J lost 0, with 14 bases in between. This CDR3 is 16 amino acids long. In germline, CDR1 is LNHDA, CDR2 SQIVND (reference sequence). The CDR3 DNA sequence: TGTGCCAGTAGTCCCCAGGTCTCAACCTCTGGAAACACCATATATTTT. It encodes CASSPQVSTSGNTIYF.

The rearrangement uses TRBV5-1 and TRBJ2-1; D remains unclear. This CDR3 has 13 amino acids. CDR1 is SGHRS, CDR2 YFSETQ, per germline. V lost 4 bases to trimming and J lost 5 bases, with 10 bases between them. The DNA for the CDR3 is TGCGCCAGCAGCCTGCCTCAGAACAATGAGCAGTTCTTC. Amino acid sequence: CASSLPQNNEQFF.